The next 18 T cell receptor beta chains were all read from a single sample in a study of T cells in Graves' hyperthyroidism and ophthalmopathy. Authors of the study amplified TCR beta CDR3 regions from RNA transcripts. The HTBI primer set drove a first-round RT-PCR of the TCR CDR3. TCRdb fed the multiplex PCR reads into MiXCR, producing one record per CDR3 protein. The sample contains 600,000 to 750,000 distinct CDR3 sequences, approximately 15% of which appear only once. What was sequenced was blood. Every receptor here comes from a man between 50 and 59 years old with Graves' hyperthyroidism.

This clonotype was observed many times. The rearrangement uses TRBV5-6 and TRBJ2-5; no clear D. V dropped 3 bases and J dropped 1 base, with 13 bases sitting between them. The CDR3 runs to 15 residues. CDR1 SGHDT and CDR2 YYEEEE come from the germline V gene. The CDR3 reads CASSSPPLVQETQYF. CDR3 sequence (DNA): TGTGCCAGCAGCTCCCCCCCGCTTGTCCAAGAGACCCAGTACTTC. Using reference TRBV5-6 and TRBJ2-5 for the parts outside the CDR3, the full variable domain is DAGVTQSPTHLIKTRGQQVTLRCSPKSGHDTVSWYQQALGQGPQFIFQYYEEEERQRGNFPDRFSGHQFPNYSSELNVNALLLGDSALYLCASSSPPLVQETQYFGPGTRLLVL.

This rearrangement joins TRBV24-1 to TRBJ2-1; D assignment may be TRBD1 or TRBD2 (5 bases each). The CDR3 contains 13 residues. V was trimmed by 9 bases and J by 10 bases, leaving 18 bases between them. Per germline, CDR1 KGHDR and CDR2 SFDVKD. The CDR3 sequence: CATGRGLASEQFF. For the CDR3, the DNA is TGTGCCACCGGACGGGGCTTGGCCTCCGAGCAGTTCTTC.

Worth noting for this clonotype: One junction end disagrees with the germline gene, perhaps due to a read error. The gene calls are TRBV10-3 and TRBJ2-7; 7 bases line up with TRBD1. The CDR3 spans 13 residues. Germline CDR1 and CDR2: ENHRY and SYGVKD. This CDR3 reads CATGQASSYEQCF. The CDR3, as DNA: TGTGCCACCGGACAGGCCAGCTCCTACGAGCAGTGCTTC.

This clonotype was observed at least ten times. The V and J genes are TRBV30 and TRBJ1-1; D ambiguous. Per germline, CDR1 GTSNPN and CDR2 SVGIG (reference sequence). V shed 0 bases and J shed 1 base, with 6 bases lying between them. This CDR3 comprises 13 residues. CDR3 in amino acids: CAWSVQANTEAFF. CDR3 sequence (DNA): TGTGCCTGGAGTGTGCAAGCGAACACTGAAGCTTTCTTT. Looking up the rest from reference TRBV30 and TRBJ1-1 gives the full variable domain: SQTIHQWPATLVQPVGSPLSLECTVEGTSNPNLYWYRQAAGRGLQLLFYSVGIGQISSEVPQNLSASRPQDRQFILSSKKLLLSDSGFYLCAWSVQANTEAFFGQGTRLTVV.

The chain couples TRBV20-1 to TRBJ2-5; tentatively, D is TRBD1 (5 bases). Per the germline V gene, CDR1 is DFQATT and CDR2 is SNEGSKA (reference sequence). This CDR3 region has 13 residues. V lost 3 bases, J lost 4 bases, and 12 bases lay in between. The CDR3 DNA reads TGCAGTGCTAGGCAGGGTATGGTAGAGACCCAGTACTTC. Its protein product is CSARQGMVETQYF.

The sample holds a few counts of this clonotype. The chain couples TRBV5-6 to TRBJ2-1; 7 positions agree with TRBD2. V shed 4 bases, J shed 6 bases, and the junction held 4 bases outside the gene matches. Looked up from germline, CDR1 is SGHDT and CDR2 is YYEEEE. CDR3 length: 13 amino acids. The CDR3 nucleotides are TGTGCCAGCAGCACCGGGACTACCAATGAGCAGTTCTTC. Translated: CASSTGTTNEQFF.

The rearrangement links TRBV13 to TRBJ1-1; 7 bases align to TRBD1. CDR1 is PRHDT and CDR2 is FYEKMQ in the germline V gene (reference sequence). The V gene end was trimmed by 4 bases and the J gene end by 1 base; junction bases not matched to a gene: 6. The CDR3 has 15 amino acids. The CDR3 is CASSYQYRGNTEAFF. The CDR3 DNA is TGTGCCAGCAGCTATCAATACAGGGGGAACACTGAAGCTTTCTTT.

Worth noting for this clonotype: Germline is not matched at one junction end, which may reflect a read error. The rearrangement uses TRBV2 and TRBJ2-3; D is unclear. Germline V lookup: CDR1 SNHLY, CDR2 FYNNEI. The CDR3 covers 14 residues. CDR3 DNA: TGTGCCAGCAGTGAGAGGCGTATGGCAGATACGCGGTATTTT. Amino acid sequence: CASSERRMADTRYF. Full variable domain (outside the CDR3, taken from reference TRBV2 and TRBJ2-3): EPEVTQTPSHQVTQMGQEVILRCVPISNHLYFYWYRQILGQKVEFLVSFYNNEISEKSEIFDDQFSVERPDGSNFTLKIRSTKLEDSAMYFCASSERRMADTRYFGPGTRLTVL.

Only a few counts were recorded for this clonotype. The chain has TRBV5-1 and TRBJ2-5, with D unresolved. Germline loops: CDR1 SGHRS, CDR2 YFSETQ. V shed 2 bases and J shed 0 bases, with 11 bases lying between them. CDR3 length: 15 residues. Written as DNA, the CDR3 is TGCGCCAGCAGCTTACAGAGACCGAACCAAGAGACCCAGTACTTC. As protein: CASSLQRPNQETQYF.

This clonotype was detected many times. The chain recombines TRBV11-2 with TRBJ2-1, with 9 bases identical to TRBD2. The CDR3 runs to 16 residues. Germline V gene sequence: CDR1 SGHAT, CDR2 FQNNGV. V dropped 3 bases and J dropped 10; count of bases not matched to a gene: 13. CDR3 amino acids: CASSFLAGLTMGEQFF. DNA of the CDR3: TGTGCCAGCAGCTTTCTAGCGGGGCTAACAATGGGAGAGCAGTTCTTC.

This clonotype was detected ten times or more. V usage is TRBV19 and J usage is TRBJ2-1, with D perhaps matching TRBD1 or TRBD2 (5 bases each). This CDR3 is 15 amino acids long. Trimming pared 5 bases from V and 7 bases from J, leaving 18 bases between. The germline gives CDR1 LNHDA, CDR2 SQIVND (reference sequence). Here the CDR3 DNA reads TGTGCCAGTAGTCTCATAGGGGCAGGAGGAAATGAGCAGTTCTTC. Translating gives CASSLIGAGGNEQFF.

This chain connects TRBV29-1 to TRBJ1-5, with D maybe TRBD1 (6 bases). The germline gives CDR1 SQVTM, CDR2 ANQGSEA. This CDR3 has 13 residues. Trimming pared 5 bases from V and 0 bases from J, leaving 8 bases between. CDR3 DNA: TGCAGCGTTCGGACAGATAGCAATCAGCCCCAGCATTTT. It is translated as CSVRTDSNQPQHF.

This clonotype was counted many times. This chain links TRBV10-1 with TRBJ2-2; unclear D gene. Germline CDR1 WNHNN, CDR2 SYGVQD (reference sequence). The CDR3 runs 14 residues. V shed 3 bases and J shed 0 bases, with 5 bases lying between them. The CDR3 nucleotides are TGCGCCAGCAGTGACTCCACGAACACCGGGGAGCTGTTTTTT. Amino acids: CASSDSTNTGELFF.

This clonotype has more than one count but fewer than ten. This sequence joins TRBV24-1 and TRBJ1-2; no firm D call. Per germline, CDR1 KGHDR and CDR2 SFDVKD. V lost 4 bases to trimming and J lost 4 bases, with 6 bases between them. This CDR3 contains 12 residues. CDR3 sequence reads: CATSEPAYGYTF. In DNA, the CDR3 is TGTGCCACCAGTGAGCCAGCCTATGGCTACACCTTC.

J is TRBJ1-1 and V is TRBV7-2; D not resolved. CDR1 is SGHTA and CDR2 is FQGNSA in the germline V gene. This CDR3 spans 14 amino acids. The V gene lost 6 bases and the J gene lost 2 bases, with 13 bases spanning the gap. The CDR3 here is CASSSYGPNTEAFF. The CDR3 DNA follows: TGTGCCAGCAGTTCCTATGGTCCAAACACTGAAGCTTTCTTT.

The CDR3 DNA is TGCGCCAGCAGCCAAGGACCCAATGAGCAGTTCTTC. This gives the protein CASSQGPNEQFF. V usage is TRBV4-3 and J usage is TRBJ2-1; D gene uncertain. Germline lookup yields CDR1 LGHNA and CDR2 YSLEER. V was pared by 1 base and J by 6 bases, with 4 bases between. The CDR3 is 12 amino acids.

The table lists this clonotype with many counts. This chain uses TRBV28 with TRBJ1-5; no clear D. Germline CDR1 MDHEN, CDR2 SYDVKM. This CDR3 comprises 14 residues. V was clipped by 3 bases and J by 2 bases, with 8 bases between them. CDR3 sequence: CASSFGDGNQPQHF. As DNA, the CDR3 is TGTGCCAGCAGTTTCGGGGATGGCAATCAGCCCCAGCATTTT.

This clonotype was observed at least ten times. J is TRBJ1-5 and V is TRBV28; D uncertain. Germline assignment: CDR1 MDHEN and CDR2 SYDVKM. There are 14 residues in the CDR3. V shed 5 bases and J shed 2 bases, with 10 bases lying between them. Here the CDR3 reads CASSIRVGNQPQHF. As DNA, the CDR3 is TGTGCCAGCAGTATTCGGGTTGGCAATCAGCCCCAGCATTTT.